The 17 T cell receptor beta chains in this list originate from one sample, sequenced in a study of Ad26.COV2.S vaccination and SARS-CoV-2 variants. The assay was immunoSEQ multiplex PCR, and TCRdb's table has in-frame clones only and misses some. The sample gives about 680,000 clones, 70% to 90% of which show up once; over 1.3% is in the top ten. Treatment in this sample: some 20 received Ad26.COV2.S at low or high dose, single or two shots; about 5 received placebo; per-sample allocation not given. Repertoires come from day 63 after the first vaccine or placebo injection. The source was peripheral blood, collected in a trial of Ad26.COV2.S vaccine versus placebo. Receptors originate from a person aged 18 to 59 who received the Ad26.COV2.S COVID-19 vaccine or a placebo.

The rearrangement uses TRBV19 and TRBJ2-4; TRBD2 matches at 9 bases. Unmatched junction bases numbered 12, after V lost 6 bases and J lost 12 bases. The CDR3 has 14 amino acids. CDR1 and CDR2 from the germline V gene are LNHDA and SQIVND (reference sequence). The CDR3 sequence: CASRDLREGQDQYF. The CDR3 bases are TGTGCCAGTAGGGACTTGCGGGAGGGCCAGGATCAGTACTTC. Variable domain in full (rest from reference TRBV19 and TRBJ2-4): DGGITQSPKYLFRKEGQNVTLSCEQNLNHDAMYWYRQDPGQGLRLIYYSQIVNDFQKGDIAEGYSVSREKKESFPLTVTSAQKNPTAFYLCASRDLREGQDQYFGAGTRLSVL.

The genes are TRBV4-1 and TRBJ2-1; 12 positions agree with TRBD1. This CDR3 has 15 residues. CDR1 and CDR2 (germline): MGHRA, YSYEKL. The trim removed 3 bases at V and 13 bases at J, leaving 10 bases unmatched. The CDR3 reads CASSQGQGAIGPQFF. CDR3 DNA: TGCGCCAGCAGCCAGGGACAGGGGGCGATCGGACCCCAGTTCTTC.

The CDR3 region is CASSPIHGLPPPGANVLTF. CDR3 nucleotide sequence: TGTGCCAGCTCACCCATACACGGACTCCCGCCCCCTGGGGCCAACGTCCTGACTTTC. The chain employs TRBV18 and TRBJ2-6, with D maybe TRBD2 (5 bases). The CDR3 covers 19 residues. CDR1 is KGHSH, CDR2 LQKENI, per germline. Trimming stripped 3 bases from V and 2 bases from J, with 20 bases between.

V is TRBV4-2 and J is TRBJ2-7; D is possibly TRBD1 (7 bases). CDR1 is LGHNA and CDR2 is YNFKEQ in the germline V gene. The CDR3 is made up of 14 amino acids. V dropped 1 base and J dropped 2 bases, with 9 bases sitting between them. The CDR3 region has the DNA TGTGCCAGCAGCCAAGGCAGGGGGGCCTACGAGCAGTACTTC. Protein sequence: CASSQGRGAYEQYF.

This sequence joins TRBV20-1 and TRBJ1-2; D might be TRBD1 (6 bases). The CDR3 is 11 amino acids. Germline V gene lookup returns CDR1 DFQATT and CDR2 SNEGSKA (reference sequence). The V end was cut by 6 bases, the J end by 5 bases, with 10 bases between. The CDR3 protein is CSATGSYGYTF. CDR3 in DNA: TGCAGTGCAACAGGGTCGTATGGCTACACCTTC.

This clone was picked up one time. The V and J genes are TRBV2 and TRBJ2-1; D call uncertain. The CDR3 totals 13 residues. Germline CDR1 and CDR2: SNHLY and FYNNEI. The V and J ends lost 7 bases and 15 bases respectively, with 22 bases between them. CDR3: CASNRGPPFQRFF. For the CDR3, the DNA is TGTGCCAGCAACCGAGGCCCCCCATTTCAACGGTTCTTC.

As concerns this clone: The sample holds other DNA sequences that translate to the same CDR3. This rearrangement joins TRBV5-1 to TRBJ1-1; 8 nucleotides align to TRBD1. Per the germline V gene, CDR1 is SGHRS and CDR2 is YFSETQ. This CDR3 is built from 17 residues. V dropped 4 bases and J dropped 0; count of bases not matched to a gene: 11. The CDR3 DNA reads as TGCGCCAGCAGCGTGCCTGGGACAGGCGTGTTGAACACTGAAGCTTTCTTT. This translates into CASSVPGTGVLNTEAFF.

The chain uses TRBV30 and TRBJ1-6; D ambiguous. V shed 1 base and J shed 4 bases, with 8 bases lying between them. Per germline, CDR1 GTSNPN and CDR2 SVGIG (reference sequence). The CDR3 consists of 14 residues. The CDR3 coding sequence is TGTGCCTGGAGTGCAACGAGATATAATTCACCCCTCCACTTT. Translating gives CAWSATRYNSPLHF. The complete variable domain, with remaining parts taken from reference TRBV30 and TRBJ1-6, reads SQTIHQWPATLVQPVGSPLSLECTVEGTSNPNLYWYRQAAGRGLQLLFYSVGIGQISSEVPQNLSASRPQDRQFILSSKKLLLSDSGFYLCAWSATRYNSPLHFGNGTRLTVT.

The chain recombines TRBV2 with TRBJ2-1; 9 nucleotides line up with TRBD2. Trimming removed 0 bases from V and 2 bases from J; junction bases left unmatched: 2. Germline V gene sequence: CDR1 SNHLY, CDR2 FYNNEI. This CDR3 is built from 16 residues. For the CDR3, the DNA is TGTGCCAGCAGTGAAGCCGGCGGGAGGGCCTACAATGAGCAGTTCTTC. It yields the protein CASSEAGGRAYNEQFF.

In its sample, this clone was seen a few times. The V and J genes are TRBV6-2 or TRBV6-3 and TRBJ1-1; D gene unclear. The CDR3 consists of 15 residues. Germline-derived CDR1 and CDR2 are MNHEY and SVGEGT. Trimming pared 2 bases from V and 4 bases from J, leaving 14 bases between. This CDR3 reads CASSYGVDVPTEAFF. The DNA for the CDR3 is TGTGCCAGCAGTTACGGCGTCGACGTACCCACTGAAGCTTTCTTT.

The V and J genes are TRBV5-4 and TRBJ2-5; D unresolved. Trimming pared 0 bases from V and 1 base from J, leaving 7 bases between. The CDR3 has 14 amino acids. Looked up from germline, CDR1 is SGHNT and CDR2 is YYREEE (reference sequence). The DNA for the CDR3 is TGTGCCAGCAGCTTGGTCTCAGCCCAAGAGACCCAGTACTTC. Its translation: CASSLVSAQETQYF.

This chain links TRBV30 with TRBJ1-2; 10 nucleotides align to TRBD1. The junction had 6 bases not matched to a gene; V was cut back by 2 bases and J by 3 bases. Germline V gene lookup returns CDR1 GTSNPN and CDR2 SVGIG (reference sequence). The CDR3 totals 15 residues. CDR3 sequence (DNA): TGTGCCTGGAGTATGGGGACAGGGGAGGACTATGGCTACACCTTC. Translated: CAWSMGTGEDYGYTF.

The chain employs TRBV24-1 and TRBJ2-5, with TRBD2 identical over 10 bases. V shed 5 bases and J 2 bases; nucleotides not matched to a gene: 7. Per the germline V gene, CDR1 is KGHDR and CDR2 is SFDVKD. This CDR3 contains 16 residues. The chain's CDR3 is CATSGGTSAVQETQYF. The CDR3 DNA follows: TGTGCCACCAGTGGGGGGACTAGCGCCGTACAAGAGACCCAGTACTTC.

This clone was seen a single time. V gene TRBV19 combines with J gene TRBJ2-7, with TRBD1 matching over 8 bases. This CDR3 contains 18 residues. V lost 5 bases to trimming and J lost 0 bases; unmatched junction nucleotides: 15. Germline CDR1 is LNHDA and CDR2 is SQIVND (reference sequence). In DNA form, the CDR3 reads TGTGCCAGTAGTTCCAACCCCCGGGGACAGGACGGCTCCTACGAGCAGTACTTC. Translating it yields CASSSNPRGQDGSYEQYF.

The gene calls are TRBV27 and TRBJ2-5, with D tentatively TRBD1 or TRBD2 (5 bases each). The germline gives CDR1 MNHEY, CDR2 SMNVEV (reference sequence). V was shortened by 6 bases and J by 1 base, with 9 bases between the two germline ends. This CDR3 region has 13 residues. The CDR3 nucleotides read TGTGCCAGCAGGCGAGGGGTCCAAGAGACCCAGTACTTC. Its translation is CASRRGVQETQYF.

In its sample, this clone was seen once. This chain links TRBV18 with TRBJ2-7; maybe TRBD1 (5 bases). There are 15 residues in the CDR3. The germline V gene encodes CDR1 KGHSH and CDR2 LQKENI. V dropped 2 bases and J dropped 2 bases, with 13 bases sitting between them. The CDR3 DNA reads TGTGCCAGCTCACCAGCGACAGCTACACCCTACGAGCAGTACTTC. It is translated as CASSPATATPYEQYF.

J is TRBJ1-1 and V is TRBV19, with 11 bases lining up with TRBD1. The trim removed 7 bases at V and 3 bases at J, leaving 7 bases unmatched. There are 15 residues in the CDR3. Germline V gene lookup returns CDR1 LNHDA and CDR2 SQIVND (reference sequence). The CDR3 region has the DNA TGTGCCAGTAAATCCTCGGACAGGGGGCACACTGAAGCTTTCTTT. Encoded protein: CASKSSDRGHTEAFF.